The 20 T cell receptor beta chains given below trace back to one sample, sequenced in a study of shared clonotypes between healthy human individuals. TCRdb's copy holds only in-frame clones and misses some; the assay was immunoSEQ multiplex PCR. The sample comprises roughly 95,000 clones, around 47% of which are singletons, and about 15% rests with the top ten. The sample consisted of PBMCs. These receptors were collected from a woman in her 40s in good health. Some clones in this sample may be carry-over from other donors' samples.

A note on this clone: This sequence is one base from a far larger clone and is likely a read error. The chain employs TRBV7-9 and TRBJ2-5; D is undetermined. Germline V lookup: CDR1 SEHNR, CDR2 FQNEAQ (reference sequence). V was clipped by 8 bases and J by 1 base, with 2 bases between them. The CDR3 extends over 10 amino acids. The CDR3 coding sequence is TGTGCCAGCGGCCAAGAGACCCAGTACTTC. Its protein is CASGQETQYF.

This clone was observed a handful of times. The V call is TRBV18, the J call TRBJ1-1; possible D gene TRBD1, 5 bases. Trimming took 6 bases from V and 3 from J, leaving 20 bases between them. The germline V gene has CDR1 KGHSH and CDR2 LQKENI. The CDR3 spans 16 residues. The CDR3 sequence: CASSRAIGALDTEAFF. The CDR3 DNA reads TGTGCCAGCTCGAGGGCAATCGGGGCTCTCGACACTGAAGCTTTCTTT.

The table lists this clone with a few counts. CDR3 in amino acids: CASSPEGLAYNEQFF. CDR3 nucleotides: TGTGCCAGCAGCCCGGAGGGACTAGCATACAATGAGCAGTTCTTC. The V and J genes are TRBV5-4 and TRBJ2-1; 9 nucleotides align to TRBD2. Germline CDR1 and CDR2: SGHNT and YYREEE (reference sequence). The CDR3 has 15 residues. Trimming removed 4 bases from V and 4 bases from J; junction bases left unmatched: 6.

The sample holds many counts of this clone. This chain joins TRBV5-4 and TRBJ1-2; D might be TRBD1 (6 bases). Germline CDR1 is SGHNT and CDR2 is YYREEE (reference sequence). The CDR3 consists of 14 residues. Trimming cost V 9 bases and J 1 base, with 16 bases left between them. CDR3: CAIRRPGVNYGYTF. The CDR3 nucleotides are TGTGCCATCCGTAGGCCAGGGGTTAACTATGGCTACACCTTC.

This clone was seen many times. The chain recombines TRBV4-1 with TRBJ1-2, with D perhaps TRBD1 (5 bases). The CDR3 runs to 17 residues. Germline lookup yields CDR1 MGHRA and CDR2 YSYEKL. V dropped 0 bases and J dropped 2 bases, with 16 bases sitting between them. Here the CDR3 DNA reads TGCGCCAGCAGCCAAGAAACCTCAGGGAAGAACAACTATGGCTACACCTTC. Translating it yields CASSQETSGKNNYGYTF.

At least ten counts were recorded for this clone. The chain recombines TRBV10-2 with TRBJ1-1; D is uncertain. The CDR3 consists of 12 residues. The V and J ends lost 6 bases and 1 base respectively, with 6 bases between them. Per the germline V gene, CDR1 is WSHSY and CDR2 is SAAADI. CDR3 sequence (DNA): TGCGCCAGCAGGAACACGAACACTGAAGCTTTCTTT. Translation gives CASRNTNTEAFF.

As to this clone: A read error likely explains this, since a far larger clone differs by one base. The same CDR3 is also encoded by other DNA sequences in this sample. This chain connects TRBV5-1 to TRBJ2-5, with 9 bases matching TRBD1. In germline, CDR1 is SGHRS, CDR2 YFSETQ. This CDR3 has 15 residues. This chain's CDR3 is CASSQRDREGETQYF. CDR3 DNA sequence: TGCGCCAGCAGCCAAAGGGACAGGGAAGGAGAGACTCAGTACTTC.

This clone came up a few times. The chain is built from TRBV7-8 and TRBJ1-3, with D uncertain. The germline gives CDR1 SGHVS, CDR2 FQNEAQ. Trimming left V 1 base short and J 1 base short, with 8 bases between. The length of the CDR3 is 15 residues. The CDR3 region is CASSLGVQSGNTIYF. In DNA form, the CDR3 reads TGTGCCAGCAGCTTAGGAGTCCAATCTGGAAACACCATATATTTT.

This clone was seen a handful of times. This chain joins TRBV18 and TRBJ2-1; D is undetermined. CDR1 and CDR2 from the germline V gene are KGHSH and LQKENI. The ends were cut back, 3 bases at V and 4 bases at J, with 4 bases in the middle. The CDR3 consists of 12 residues. The CDR3 loop is CASSPSYNEQFF. The CDR3 DNA reads TGTGCCAGCTCACCCAGTTACAATGAGCAGTTCTTC.

This clone occurred once. The chain links TRBV9 to TRBJ1-3, with TRBD1 matching 10 bases. V shed 3 bases and J 2 bases; nucleotides not matched to a gene: 2. The length of the CDR3 is 15 residues. Germline V gene lookup returns CDR1 SGDLS and CDR2 YYNGEE. CDR3 DNA: TGTGCCAGCAGCGGACAGGGGGCTGCTGGAAACACCATATATTTT. Encoded protein: CASSGQGAAGNTIYF.

To note about this clone: With only one base between it and a far larger clone, this is likely a read error. The chain uses TRBV2 and TRBJ1-1; D might be TRBD1 (6 bases). This CDR3 region has 15 residues. Germline loops: CDR1 SNHLY, CDR2 FYNNEI. V lost 2 bases and J 6 bases, leaving 16 bases between the germline ends. The CDR3 coding sequence is TGTGCCAGCAGTGAATGGGGCAGGGGCTCTCCTGAAGCTTTCTTT. Translation gives CASSEWGRGSPEAFF. Full variable domain (rest looked up from reference TRBV2 and TRBJ1-1): EPEVTQTPSHQVTQMGQEVILRCVPISNHLYFYWYRQILGQKVEFLVSFYNNEISEKSEIFDDQFSVERPDGSNFTLKIRSTKLEDSAMYFCASSEWGRGSPEAFFGQGTRLTVV.

The rearrangement joins TRBV5-4 to TRBJ1-2; 7 nucleotides align to TRBD1. The germline V gene encodes CDR1 SGHNT and CDR2 YYREEE (reference sequence). Germline trimming cut 4 bases from V and 2 bases from J; bases unmatched to any gene: 2. The length of the CDR3 is 13 residues. In nucleotides, the CDR3 is TGTGCCAGCAGCCCGACAGGGAACTATGGCTACACCTTC. It specifies CASSPTGNYGYTF.

This clone has only a few counts. The rearrangement uses TRBV5-1 and TRBJ2-3; TRBD2 agrees at 8 bases. Per germline, CDR1 SGHRS and CDR2 YFSETQ. The CDR3 extends over 14 amino acids. After removal of 3 bases from V and 2 bases from J, the junction contained 2 bases not matched to a gene. The CDR3 reads CASSSGLATDTQYF. CDR3 DNA: TGCGCCAGCAGCTCAGGACTAGCCACAGATACGCAGTATTTT.

The rearrangement joins TRBV5-1 to TRBJ2-3; D is tentatively TRBD1 or TRBD2 (5 bases each). The CDR3 sequence is 12 residues long. Germline V CDR1 and CDR2: SGHRS, YFSETQ. The V and J ends lost 4 bases and 5 bases respectively, with 8 bases between them. This chain's CDR3 is CASSRDGDTQYF. CDR3 DNA: TGCGCCAGCAGCCGGGACGGAGATACGCAGTATTTT.

This clone was seen a few times. This chain joins TRBV18 and TRBJ1-1; D uncertain. In germline, CDR1 is KGHSH, CDR2 LQKENI. This CDR3 comprises 12 residues. Deletions cut 2 bases from V and 4 bases from J, with 5 bases between. CDR3 bases: TGTGCCAGCTCACCAGGGCGCACTGAAGCTTTCTTT. Translation gives CASSPGRTEAFF.

In this sample, this clone turned up many times. J is TRBJ2-6 and V is TRBV29-1; D is undetermined. The length of the CDR3 is 14 residues. In germline, CDR1 is SQVTM, CDR2 ANQGSEA. Trimming cost V 7 bases and J 0 bases, with 10 bases left between them. CDR3 loop: CSASGDSGANVLTF. CDR3 bases: TGCAGCGCCTCTGGGGACTCTGGGGCCAACGTCCTGACTTTC.

The sample holds a few counts of this clone. V and J are TRBV28 and TRBJ2-7, with D uncertain. The V and J ends lost 5 bases and 2 bases respectively, with 10 bases between them. There are 13 residues in the CDR3. Germline lookup yields CDR1 MDHEN and CDR2 SYDVKM. The CDR3 region is CASSGRIPYEQYF. CDR3 coding DNA: TGTGCCAGCAGTGGAAGGATTCCCTACGAGCAGTACTTC.

In this sample, this clone turned up many times. V usage is TRBV11-2 and J usage is TRBJ2-7; D is uncertain. Germline V gives CDR1 SGHAT, CDR2 FQNNGV. The V and J ends lost 5 bases and 8 bases respectively, with 22 bases between them. CDR3 length: 15 residues. CDR3 loop: CASSPLEGPRVQQYF. CDR3 in DNA: TGTGCCAGCAGCCCCCTGGAAGGGCCCCGGGTCCAGCAGTACTTC.

The chain combines TRBV4-1 with TRBJ2-1; TRBD2 matches at 15 bases. This CDR3 is 17 amino acids long. Germline assignment: CDR1 MGHRA and CDR2 YSYEKL. The trim removed 1 base at V and 4 bases at J, leaving 2 bases unmatched. The CDR3 reads CASSQVGTSGRYNEQFF. DNA for the CDR3: TGCGCCAGCAGCCAAGTGGGGACTAGCGGGAGGTACAATGAGCAGTTCTTC.

V is TRBV7-8 and J is TRBJ2-7; perhaps TRBD1 as D (7 bases). V lost 5 bases and J lost 3, with 11 bases in between. Germline CDR1 SGHVS, CDR2 FQNEAQ. This CDR3 is built from 13 residues. CDR3 region: CASSAGQSYEQYF. The CDR3, as DNA: TGTGCCAGCAGCGCGGGACAGAGCTACGAGCAGTACTTC.